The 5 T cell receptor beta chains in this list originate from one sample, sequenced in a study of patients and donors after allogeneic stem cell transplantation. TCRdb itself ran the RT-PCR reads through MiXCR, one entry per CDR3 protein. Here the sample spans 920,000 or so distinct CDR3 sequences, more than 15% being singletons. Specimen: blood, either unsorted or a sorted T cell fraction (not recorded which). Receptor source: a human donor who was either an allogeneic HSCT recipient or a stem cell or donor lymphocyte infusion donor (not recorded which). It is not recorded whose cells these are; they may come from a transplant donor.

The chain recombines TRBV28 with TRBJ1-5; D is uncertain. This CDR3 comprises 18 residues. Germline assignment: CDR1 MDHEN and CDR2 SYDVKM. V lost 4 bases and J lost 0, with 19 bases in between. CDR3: CASSWELVRSDSNQPQHF. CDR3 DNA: TGTGCCAGCAGTTGGGAGCTAGTTCGGTCGGATAGCAATCAGCCCCAGCATTTT.

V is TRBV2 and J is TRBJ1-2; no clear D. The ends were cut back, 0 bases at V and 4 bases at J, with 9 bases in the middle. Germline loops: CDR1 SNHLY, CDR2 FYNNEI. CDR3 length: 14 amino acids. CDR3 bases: TGTGCCAGCAGTGAAGCACAGCTAGGCTATGGCTACACCTTC. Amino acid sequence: CASSEAQLGYGYTF.

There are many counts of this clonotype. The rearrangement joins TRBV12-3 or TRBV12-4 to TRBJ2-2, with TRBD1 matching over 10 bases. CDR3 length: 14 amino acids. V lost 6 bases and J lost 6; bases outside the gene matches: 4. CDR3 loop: CASRWTGGSGELFF. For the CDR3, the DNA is TGTGCCAGCAGGTGGACAGGGGGTTCCGGGGAGCTGTTTTTT.

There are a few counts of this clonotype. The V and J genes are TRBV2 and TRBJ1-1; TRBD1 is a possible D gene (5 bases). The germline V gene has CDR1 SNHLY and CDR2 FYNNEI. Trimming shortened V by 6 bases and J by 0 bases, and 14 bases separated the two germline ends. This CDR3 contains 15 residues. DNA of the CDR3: TGTGCCAGCAGGGTTCCGGGACGATTGAACACTGAAGCTTTCTTT. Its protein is CASRVPGRLNTEAFF. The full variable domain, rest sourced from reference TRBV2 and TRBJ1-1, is EPEVTQTPSHQVTQMGQEVILRCVPISNHLYFYWYRQILGQKVEFLVSFYNNEISEKSEIFDDQFSVERPDGSNFTLKIRSTKLEDSAMYFCASRVPGRLNTEAFFGQGTRLTVV.

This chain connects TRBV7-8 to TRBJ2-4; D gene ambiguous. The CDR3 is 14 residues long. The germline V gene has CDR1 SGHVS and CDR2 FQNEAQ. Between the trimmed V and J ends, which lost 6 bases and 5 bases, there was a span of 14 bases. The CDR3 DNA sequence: TGTGCCAGCAGAAGTAAGGGCGAGCAAAACATTCAGTACTTC. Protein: CASRSKGEQNIQYF.